This paragraph covers one TCR beta chain sequence. The target antigen is unknown. Looked up from germline, CDR1 is SGHRS and CDR2 is YFSETQ. Deletions cut 0 bases from V and 8 bases from J, with 17 bases between. The CDR3 has 15 amino acids. Libraries were prepared by immunoSEQ multiplex PCR; TCRdb keeps only in-frame clonotypes and omits some of them. Among roughly 660,000 clones listed, 90% were seen once. The data belong to a study of shared clonotypes between healthy human individuals. Study at large: Each donor's CD8 memory used one plate, CD8 naive two, each CD4 subset three. Study-level points and caveats: An effect of sequencing depth on clonotype sharing among donors was expected. Sampling covered blood only; tissue repertoires likely differ.

The genes are TRBV5-1 and TRBJ1-2; the D gene is possibly TRBD1 (5 bases). Sequenced material: memory CD8+ T cells from PBMCs. Subset denoted: CD45RO+ cells pooled with CCR7-negative TemRA cells. The receptor's source is a man younger than 30 in good health. Some clones in this sample may be carry-over from other donors' samples. This CDR3 reads CASSLGGAVHRGYTF. CDR3 bases: TGCGCCAGCAGCTTGGGCGGGGCGGTGCATAGAGGCTACACCTTC.